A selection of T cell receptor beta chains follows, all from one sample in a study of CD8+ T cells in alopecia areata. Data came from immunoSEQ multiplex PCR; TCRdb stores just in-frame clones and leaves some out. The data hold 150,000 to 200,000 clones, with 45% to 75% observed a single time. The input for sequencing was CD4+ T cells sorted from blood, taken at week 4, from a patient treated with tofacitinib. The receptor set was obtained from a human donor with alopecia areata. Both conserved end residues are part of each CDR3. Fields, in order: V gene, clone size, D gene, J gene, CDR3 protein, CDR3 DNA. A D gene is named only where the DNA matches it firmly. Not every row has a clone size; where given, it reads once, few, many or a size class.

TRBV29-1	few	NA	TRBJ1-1	CSVEGGAGKRDEAFF	TGCAGCGTTGAAGGTGGGGCAGGGAAGAGGGATGAAGCTTTCTTT
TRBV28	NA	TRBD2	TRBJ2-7	CASSSGWGRPGLAIEQYF	TGTGCCAGCAGTTCGGGGTGGGGGCGCCCGGGACTAGCGATCGAGCAGTACTTC
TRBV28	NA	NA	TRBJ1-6	CASNDPGQGYSPLHF	TGTGCCAGCAACGATCCGGGCCAGGGATATTCACCCCTCCACTTT
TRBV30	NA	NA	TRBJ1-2	CAWKWGRYTF	TGTGCCTGGAAATGGGGTCGCTACACCTTC
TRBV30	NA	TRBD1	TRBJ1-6	CAWSRQGTNSPLHF	TGTGCCTGGAGTCGACAGGGTACGAATTCACCCCTCCACTTT
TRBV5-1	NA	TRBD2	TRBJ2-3	CASRERGLATDTQYF	TGCGCCAGCAGGGAGCGGGGGCTAGCTACAGATACGCAGTATTTT
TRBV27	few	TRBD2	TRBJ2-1	CASSSLPGTSGGAKEQFF	TGTGCCAGCAGTTCCCTTCCTGGGACTAGCGGGGGGGCCAAGGAGCAGTTCTTC
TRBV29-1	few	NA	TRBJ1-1	CSVVVQPNTEAFF	TGCAGCGTTGTAGTACAGCCCAACACTGAAGCTTTCTTT
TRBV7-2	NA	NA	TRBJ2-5	CASSLAGTRGHQETQYF	TGTGCCAGCAGCCTCGCGGGGACGCGGGGACACCAAGAGACCCAGTACTTC
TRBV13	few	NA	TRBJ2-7	CASSPAGTYEQYF	TGTGCCAGCAGCCCCGCCGGTACCTACGAGCAGTACTTC
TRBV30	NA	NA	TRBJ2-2	CAWSVLGGKDTGELFF	TGTGCCTGGAGTGTACTTGGGGGGAAGGACACCGGGGAGCTGTTTTTT
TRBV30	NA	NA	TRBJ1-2	CAWSVGRFGYTF	TGTGCCTGGAGTGTCGGCCGATTCGGCTACACCTTC
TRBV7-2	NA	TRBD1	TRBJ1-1	CASSLGGRGYGGVTEAFF	TGTGCCAGCAGCTTAGGCGGCAGGGGGTATGGTGGAGTCACTGAAGCTTTCTTT
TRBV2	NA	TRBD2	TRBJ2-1	CASGTSGGNNEQFF	TGTGCCAGCGGGACTAGCGGGGGAAACAATGAGCAGTTCTTC
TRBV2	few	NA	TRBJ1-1	CASTLNTEAFF	TGTGCCAGCACCCTGAACACTGAAGCTTTCTTT
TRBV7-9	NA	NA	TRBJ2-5	CASSLSLGETQYF	TGTGCCAGCAGCTTATCGCTGGGGGAGACCCAGTACTTC
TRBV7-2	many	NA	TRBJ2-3	CASSFGPQDTQYF	TGTGCCAGCAGCTTTGGGCCCCAAGATACGCAGTATTTT
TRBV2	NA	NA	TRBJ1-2	CASSVLQGWGYTF	TGTGCCAGCAGTGTACTACAGGGATGGGGCTACACCTTC
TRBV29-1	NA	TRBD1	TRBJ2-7	CSVCPFPGQATYEQYF	TGCAGCGTCTGCCCATTCCCGGGACAGGCGACCTACGAGCAGTACTTC
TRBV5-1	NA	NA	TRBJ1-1	CASSLEGNTEAFF	TGCGCCAGCAGCTTAGAAGGGAACACTGAAGCTTTCTTT
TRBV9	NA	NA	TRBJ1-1	CASSVITGLAEAFF	TGTGCCAGCAGCGTTATTACAGGGCTAGCTGAAGCTTTCTTT
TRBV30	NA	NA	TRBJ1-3	CAWSVTGAAYGNTIYF	TGTGCCTGGAGTGTAACTGGGGCTGCTTATGGAAACACCATATATTTT
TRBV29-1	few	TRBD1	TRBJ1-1	CSNRAGQDDTKMNTEAFF	TGCAGCAACAGAGCAGGACAGGACGACACAAAGATGAACACTGAAGCTTTCTTT
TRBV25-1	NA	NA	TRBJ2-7	CASSRTGTGAHEQYF	TGTGCCAGCAGTCGTACCGGGACTGGTGCGCACGAGCAGTACTTC
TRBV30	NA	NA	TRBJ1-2	CAWILENYGYTF	TGTGCCTGGATTCTGGAAAACTATGGCTACACCTTC
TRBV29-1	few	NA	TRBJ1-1	CSVCRKLNTEAFF	TGCAGCGTCTGCCGGAAACTGAACACTGAAGCTTTCTTT
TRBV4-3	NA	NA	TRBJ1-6	CAGSQDHDSPLHF	TGCGCCGGCAGCCAAGATCACGATTCACCCCTCCACTTT
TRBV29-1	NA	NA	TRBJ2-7	CSVAQIDIYEQYF	TGCAGCGTTGCCCAGATCGACATCTACGAGCAGTACTTC
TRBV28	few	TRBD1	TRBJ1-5	CASSLGRGVHQPQHF	TGTGCCAGCAGTTTAGGCAGGGGGGTCCATCAGCCCCAGCATTTT
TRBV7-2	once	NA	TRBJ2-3	CASSLSGPDTQYF	TGTGCCAGCAGCTTGTCGGGGCCAGATACGCAGTATTTT
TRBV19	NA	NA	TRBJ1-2	CASSPRTGTSYGYTF	TGTGCCAGTAGTCCGAGGACGGGAACAAGTTATGGCTACACCTTC
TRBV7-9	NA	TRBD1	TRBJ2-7	CASSQDREQYF	TGTGCCAGCAGCCAGGACAGGGAGCAGTACTTC
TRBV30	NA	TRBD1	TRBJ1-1	CAWSGLGQGASRTEAFF	TGTGCCTGGAGTGGTCTCGGACAGGGGGCATCGAGGACTGAAGCTTTCTTT
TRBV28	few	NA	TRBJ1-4	CASSLWKEEKLFF	TGTGCCAGCAGTTTATGGAAAGAGGAAAAACTGTTTTTT
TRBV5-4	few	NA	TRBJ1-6	CAIGTKSDSPLHF	TGTGCCATCGGGACCAAATCCGATTCACCCCTCCACTTT
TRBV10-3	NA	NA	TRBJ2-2	CAITGGGYGGELFF	TGTGCCATCACCGGCGGAGGGTATGGCGGGGAGCTGTTTTTT
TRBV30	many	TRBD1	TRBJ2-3	CAWKVVTDRGTDTQYF	TGTGCCTGGAAGGTTGTGACCGACAGGGGCACAGATACGCAGTATTTT
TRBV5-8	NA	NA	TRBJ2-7	CASSFPGPAFHEQYF	TGTGCCAGCAGCTTTCCCGGACCGGCTTTCCACGAGCAGTACTTC
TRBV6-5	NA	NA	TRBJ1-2	CASSPSGPLGYTF	TGTGCCAGCAGTCCGTCGGGACCCCTCGGCTACACCTTC
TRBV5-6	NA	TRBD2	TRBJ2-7	CASSPRTSGGYEQYF	TGTGCCAGCAGCCCAAGGACTAGCGGGGGGTACGAGCAGTACTTC
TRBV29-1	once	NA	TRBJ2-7	CSARNRVSYEQYF	TGCAGCGCCAGAAACCGGGTCTCCTACGAGCAGTACTTC
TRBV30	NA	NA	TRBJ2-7	CAWGPRASEQYF	TGTGCCTGGGGACCCCGGGCCAGCGAGCAGTACTTC